This passage covers 14 T cell receptor beta chains from one sample sequenced in a study of vaccination effects on CD4 cells after COVID-19. What these receptors recognize is not known. ViraFEST used viral peptide pools to expand antigen-specific CD4+ T cells before sequencing. Researchers isolated CD4+ T cells once 9 to 11 days of culture had elapsed. SARS-CoV-2 infection was confirmed by PCR in the person between March and December 2020. The method was immunoSEQ multiplex PCR; TCRdb's version includes in-frame clones alone and lacks a portion of them. Of some 38,000 clones in the sample, 55% to 75% were seen once. This specimen consisted of CD4+ T cells from PBMCs cultured with HCoV-NL63 spike peptides, obtained before COVID-19 vaccination. Source of these receptors: a human donor who had a prior SARS-CoV-2 infection.

This clone was found once. The chain recombines TRBV5-4 with TRBJ2-3; 14 bases line up with TRBD2. Germline loops: CDR1 SGHNT, CDR2 YYREEE (reference sequence). V trimming: 2 bases; J trimming: 4 bases; junction bases outside the gene matches: 3. This CDR3 region has 16 residues. The DNA of the CDR3 is TGTGCCAGCAGCTTACAGACTAGCGGGAGGGCAGATACGCAGTATTTT. Amino acid sequence: CASSLQTSGRADTQYF. The variable domain in full, completed from reference TRBV5-4 and TRBJ2-3, reads ETGVTQSPTHLIKTRGQQVTLRCSSQSGHNTVSWYQQALGQGPQFIFQYYREEENGRGNFPPRFSGLQFPNYSSELNVNALELDDSALYLCASSLQTSGRADTQYFGPGTRLTVL.

J is TRBJ2-5 and V is TRBV24-1; maybe TRBD2 (5 bases). Germline CDR1 reads KGHDR; CDR2 reads SFDVKD. V was trimmed by 5 bases and J by 7 bases, leaving 7 bases between them. The CDR3 is made up of 11 amino acids. CDR3 region: CATSGAGTQYF. The CDR3 nucleotides are TGTGCCACCAGTGGGGCGGGGACCCAGTACTTC.

The CDR3 sequence is CASSPRTTGELFF. In DNA form, the CDR3 reads TGTGCCAGCAGCCCACGGACCACCGGGGAGCTGTTTTTT. J is TRBJ2-2 and V is TRBV7-3; D is ambiguous. The CDR3 runs to 13 residues. V gave up 5 bases and J gave up 4 bases, with 8 bases separating them. The germline CDR1 and CDR2 sequences are SGHTA and FQGTGA.

The rearrangement uses TRBV27 and TRBJ2-5, with 7 bases fitting TRBD2. V lost 4 bases, J lost 2 bases, and 4 bases stayed unmatched. CDR1 MNHEY and CDR2 SMNVEV come from the germline V gene (reference sequence). The CDR3 runs 14 residues. As DNA, the CDR3 is TGTGCCAGCAGTTCGCGCGGGGGTCAAGAGACCCAGTACTTC. Translation: CASSSRGGQETQYF.

This rearrangement joins TRBV2 to TRBJ1-2; 7 bases match TRBD1. Trimming at V came to 6 bases and at J to 4 bases, leaving 8 bases not matched to a gene. CDR3 length: 14 residues. CDR1 is SNHLY and CDR2 is FYNNEI in the germline V gene. In DNA form, the CDR3 reads TGTGCCAGCAGGGGGAGGGGGCGCAGCTATGGCTACACCTTC. It translates to CASRGRGRSYGYTF.

The rearrangement links TRBV12-3 or TRBV12-4 to TRBJ2-4, with D perhaps matching TRBD1 (6 bases). This CDR3 is 13 amino acids long. With 1 base removed from V and 7 bases from J, the gap between germline ends came to 8 bases. The CDR3 region has the DNA TGTGCCAGCAGTTTAGTGAGGGGGAACATTCAGTACTTC. Translated, it gives CASSLVRGNIQYF.

This rearrangement joins TRBV5-4 to TRBJ2-7, with D perhaps assigned TRBD1 or TRBD2 (5 bases each). Between the trimmed V and J ends, which lost 0 bases and 0 bases, there was a span of 10 bases. Germline CDR1 and CDR2: SGHNT and YYREEE (reference sequence). The CDR3 extends over 15 amino acids. For the CDR3, the DNA is TGTGCCAGCAGCTTGGGAGGGGCCAGCTCCTACGAGCAGTACTTC. This sequence encodes CASSLGGASSYEQYF.

The genes are TRBV30 and TRBJ2-3; 10 nucleotides agree with TRBD2. The CDR3 is 13 residues long. CDR1 and CDR2 from the germline V gene are GTSNPN and SVGIG (reference sequence). Trimming took 3 bases from V and 6 from J; bases not matched to a gene: 3. This CDR3 is CAWRTSGIDTQYF. The CDR3 DNA sequence: TGTGCCTGGAGAACTAGCGGGATTGATACGCAGTATTTT.

The CDR3 loop reads CASSLLGRRSETQYF. Here the CDR3 DNA reads TGTGCCAGCAGCTTGTTAGGCAGGAGGTCAGAGACCCAGTACTTC. This rearrangement joins TRBV5-8 to TRBJ2-5, with a weak D call TRBD2 (5 bases). V dropped 1 base and J dropped 4 bases, with 14 bases sitting between them. CDR3 length: 15 residues. The germline CDR1 and CDR2 sequences are SGHTS and YDEGEE.

The rearrangement uses TRBV7-2 and TRBJ1-1; unclear D gene. The CDR3 contains 13 residues. The germline CDR1 and CDR2 sequences are SGHTA and FQGNSA. Trimming shortened V by 1 base and J by 0 bases, and 3 bases separated the two germline ends. The CDR3 DNA reads as TGTGCCAGCAGCTTAGTCCTGAACACTGAAGCTTTCTTT. It codes for CASSLVLNTEAFF.

CDR3 nucleotides: TGTGCCAGCAGTTTAGGGGCAGATGAAAAACTGTTTTTT. Protein: CASSLGADEKLFF. This chain uses TRBV27 with TRBJ1-4; D is perhaps TRBD1 (5 bases). The CDR3 length is 13 residues. Germline lookup yields CDR1 MNHEY and CDR2 SMNVEV (reference sequence). Trimming removed 2 bases from V and 6 bases from J, with 7 bases in between.

The J gene is TRBJ1-2, the V gene TRBV21-1. TRBV21-1 constitutes a pseudogene. The CDR3 spans 14 residues. DNA for the CDR3: TGTGCCAGCAGCAAAGGGGAGTCTAACTATGGCTACACCTTC. Its protein is CASSKGESNYGYTF.

The V and J genes are TRBV5-6 and TRBJ1-5, with a weak D call TRBD1 (5 bases). CDR1 and CDR2 from the germline V gene are SGHDT and YYEEEE. Deletions cut 3 bases from V and 1 base from J, with 14 bases between. The length of the CDR3 is 16 residues. The CDR3, as DNA: TGTGCCAGCAGCTCACCGGAACGGGGGAGCAATCAGCCCCAGCATTTT. Translated: CASSSPERGSNQPQHF. The full variable domain, in which reference TRBV5-6 and TRBJ1-5 provide the parts outside the CDR3, is DAGVTQSPTHLIKTRGQQVTLRCSPKSGHDTVSWYQQALGQGPQFIFQYYEEEERQRGNFPDRFSGHQFPNYSSELNVNALLLGDSALYLCASSSPERGSNQPQHFGDGTRLSIL.

The chain uses TRBV10-3 and TRBJ2-1; no clear D. The length of the CDR3 is 13 residues. The germline V and J ends were trimmed by 6 bases and 3 bases, with 9 bases remaining between them. Germline CDR1 ENHRY, CDR2 SYGVKD. The CDR3 bases are TGTGCCATCAGAGGGAACTTCTACAATGAGCAGTTCTTC. Amino acids: CAIRGNFYNEQFF.